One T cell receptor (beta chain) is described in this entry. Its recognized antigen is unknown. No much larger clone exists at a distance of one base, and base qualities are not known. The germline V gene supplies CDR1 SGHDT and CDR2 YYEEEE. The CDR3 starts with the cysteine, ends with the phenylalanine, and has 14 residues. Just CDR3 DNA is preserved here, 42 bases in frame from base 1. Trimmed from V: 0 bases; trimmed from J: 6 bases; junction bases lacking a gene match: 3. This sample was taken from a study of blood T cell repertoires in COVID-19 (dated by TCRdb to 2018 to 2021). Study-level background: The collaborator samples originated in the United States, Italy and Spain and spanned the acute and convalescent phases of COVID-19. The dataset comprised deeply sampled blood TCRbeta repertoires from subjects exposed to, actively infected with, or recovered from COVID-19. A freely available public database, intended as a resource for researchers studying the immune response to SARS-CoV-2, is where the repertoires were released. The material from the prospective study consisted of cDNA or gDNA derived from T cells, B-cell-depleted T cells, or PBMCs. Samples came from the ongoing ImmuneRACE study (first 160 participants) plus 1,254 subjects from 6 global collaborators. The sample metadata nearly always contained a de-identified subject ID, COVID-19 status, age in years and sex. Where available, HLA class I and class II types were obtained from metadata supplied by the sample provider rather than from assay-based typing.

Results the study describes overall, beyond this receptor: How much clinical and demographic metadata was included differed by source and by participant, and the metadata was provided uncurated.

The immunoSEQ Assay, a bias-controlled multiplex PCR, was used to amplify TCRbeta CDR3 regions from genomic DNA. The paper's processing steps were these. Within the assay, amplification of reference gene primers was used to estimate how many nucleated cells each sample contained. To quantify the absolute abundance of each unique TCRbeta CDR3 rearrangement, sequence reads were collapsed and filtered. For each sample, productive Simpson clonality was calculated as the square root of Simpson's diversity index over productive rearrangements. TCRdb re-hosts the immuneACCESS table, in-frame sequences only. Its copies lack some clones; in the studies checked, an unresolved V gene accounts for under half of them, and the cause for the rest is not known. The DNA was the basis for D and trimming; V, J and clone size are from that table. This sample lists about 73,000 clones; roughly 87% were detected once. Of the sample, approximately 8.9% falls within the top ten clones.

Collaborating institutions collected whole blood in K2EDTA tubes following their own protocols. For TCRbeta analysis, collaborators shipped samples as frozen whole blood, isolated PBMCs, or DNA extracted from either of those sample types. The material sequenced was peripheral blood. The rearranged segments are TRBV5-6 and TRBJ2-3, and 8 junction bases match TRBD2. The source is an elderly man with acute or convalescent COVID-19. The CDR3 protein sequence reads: CASSLAGGADTQYF. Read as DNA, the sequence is TGTGCCAGCAGCTTGGCCGGGGGGGCGGATACGCAGTATTTT.